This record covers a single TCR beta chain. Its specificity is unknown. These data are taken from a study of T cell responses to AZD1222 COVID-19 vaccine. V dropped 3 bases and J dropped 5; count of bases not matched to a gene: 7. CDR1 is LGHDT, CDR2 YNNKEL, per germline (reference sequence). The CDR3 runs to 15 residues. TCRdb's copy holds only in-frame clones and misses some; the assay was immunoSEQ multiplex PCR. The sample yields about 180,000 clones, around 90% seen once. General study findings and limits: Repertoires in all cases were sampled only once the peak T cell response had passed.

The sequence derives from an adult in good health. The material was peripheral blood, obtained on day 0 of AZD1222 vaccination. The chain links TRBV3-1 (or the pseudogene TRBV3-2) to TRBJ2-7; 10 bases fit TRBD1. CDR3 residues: CASSQGQGLGDEQYF. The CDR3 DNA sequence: TGTGCCAGCAGCCAGGGACAGGGGTTGGGCGACGAGCAGTACTTC.